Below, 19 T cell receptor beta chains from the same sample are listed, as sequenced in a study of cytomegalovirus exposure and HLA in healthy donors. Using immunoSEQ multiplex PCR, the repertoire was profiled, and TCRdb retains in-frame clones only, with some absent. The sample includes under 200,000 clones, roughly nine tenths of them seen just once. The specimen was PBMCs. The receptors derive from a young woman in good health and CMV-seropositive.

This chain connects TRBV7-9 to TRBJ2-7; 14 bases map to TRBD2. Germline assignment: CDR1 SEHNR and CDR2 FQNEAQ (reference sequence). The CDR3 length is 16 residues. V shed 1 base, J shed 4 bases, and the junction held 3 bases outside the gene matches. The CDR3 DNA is TGTGCCAGCAGCTTAGGGACTAGCGGGGGGTCTTACGAGCAGTACTTC. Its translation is CASSLGTSGGSYEQYF.

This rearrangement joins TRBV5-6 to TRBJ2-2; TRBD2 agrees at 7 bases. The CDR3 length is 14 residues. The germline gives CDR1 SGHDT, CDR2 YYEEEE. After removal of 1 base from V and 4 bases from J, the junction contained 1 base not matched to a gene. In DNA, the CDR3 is TGTGCCAGCAGCTTGTCGGGGGGCACCGGGGAGCTGTTTTTT. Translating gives CASSLSGGTGELFF.

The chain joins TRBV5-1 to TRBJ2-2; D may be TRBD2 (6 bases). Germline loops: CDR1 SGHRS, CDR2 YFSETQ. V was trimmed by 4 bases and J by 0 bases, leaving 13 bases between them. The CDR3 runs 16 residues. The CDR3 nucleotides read TGCGCCAGCAGCCCGGTCGGGAGTTCGAACACCGGGGAGCTGTTTTTT. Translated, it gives CASSPVGSSNTGELFF.

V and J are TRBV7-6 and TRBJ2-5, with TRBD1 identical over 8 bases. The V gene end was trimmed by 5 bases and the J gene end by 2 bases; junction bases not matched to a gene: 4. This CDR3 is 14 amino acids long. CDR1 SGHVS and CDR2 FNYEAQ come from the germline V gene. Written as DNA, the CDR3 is TGTGCCAGCAGCAAACGGACAGGGCAAGAGACCCAGTACTTC. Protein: CASSKRTGQETQYF.

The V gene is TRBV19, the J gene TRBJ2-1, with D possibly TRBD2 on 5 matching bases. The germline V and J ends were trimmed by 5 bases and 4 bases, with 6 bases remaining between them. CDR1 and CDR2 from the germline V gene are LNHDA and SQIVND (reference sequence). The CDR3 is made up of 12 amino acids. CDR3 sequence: CASSGEYNEQFF. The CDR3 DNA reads TGTGCCAGTAGTGGGGAGTACAATGAGCAGTTCTTC.

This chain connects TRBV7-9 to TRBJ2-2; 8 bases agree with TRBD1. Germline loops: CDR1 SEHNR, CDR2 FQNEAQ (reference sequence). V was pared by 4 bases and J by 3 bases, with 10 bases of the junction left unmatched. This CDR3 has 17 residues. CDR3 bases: TGTGCCAGCAGCTCACCAAAGGACAGGGCTTACACCGGGGAGCTGTTTTTT. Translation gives CASSSPKDRAYTGELFF.

CDR3 residues: CATSPGLAGTGELFF. The CDR3 nucleotides are TGTGCCACCTCCCCTGGACTAGCGGGAACCGGGGAGCTGTTTTTT. The chain recombines TRBV11-2 with TRBJ2-2, with 12 bases identical to TRBD2. The trim removed 10 bases at V and 5 bases at J, leaving 8 bases unmatched. The length of the CDR3 is 15 residues. Per the germline V gene, CDR1 is SGHAT and CDR2 is FQNNGV.

The CDR3 sequence: CASREGLGSYEQYF. DNA for the CDR3: TGTGCCAGCAGGGAGGGACTTGGCTCCTACGAGCAGTACTTC. The chain carries TRBV2 and TRBJ2-7; TRBD2 might be the D (6 bases). This CDR3 has 14 residues. V was pared by 6 bases and J by 0 bases, with 12 bases between. The germline V gene has CDR1 SNHLY and CDR2 FYNNEI.

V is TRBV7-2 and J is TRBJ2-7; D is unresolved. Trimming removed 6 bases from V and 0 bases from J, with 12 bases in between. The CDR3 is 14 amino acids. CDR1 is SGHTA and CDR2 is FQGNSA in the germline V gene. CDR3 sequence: CASSPVLISYEQYF. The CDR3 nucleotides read TGTGCCAGCAGTCCTGTACTCATCTCCTACGAGCAGTACTTC.

This CDR3 reads CASSLAGGGAPNTEAFF. The CDR3 coding sequence is TGTGCCAGCAGCTTGGCTGGTGGGGGGGCGCCGAACACTGAAGCTTTCTTT. The gene calls are TRBV5-4 and TRBJ1-1; D is perhaps TRBD1 (6 bases). Germline V gives CDR1 SGHNT, CDR2 YYREEE (reference sequence). Trimming took 0 bases from V and 1 from J, leaving 16 bases between them. The CDR3 is 17 amino acids. Using reference TRBV5-4 and TRBJ1-1 for the parts outside the CDR3, the full variable domain is ETGVTQSPTHLIKTRGQQVTLRCSSQSGHNTVSWYQQALGQGPQFIFQYYREEENGRGNFPPRFSGLQFPNYSSELNVNALELDDSALYLCASSLAGGGAPNTEAFFGQGTRLTVV.

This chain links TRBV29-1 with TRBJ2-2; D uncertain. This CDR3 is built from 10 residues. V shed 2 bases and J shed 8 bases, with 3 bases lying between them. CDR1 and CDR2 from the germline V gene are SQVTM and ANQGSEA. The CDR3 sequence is CSVEQGELFF. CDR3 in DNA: TGCAGCGTTGAACAGGGGGAGCTGTTTTTT.

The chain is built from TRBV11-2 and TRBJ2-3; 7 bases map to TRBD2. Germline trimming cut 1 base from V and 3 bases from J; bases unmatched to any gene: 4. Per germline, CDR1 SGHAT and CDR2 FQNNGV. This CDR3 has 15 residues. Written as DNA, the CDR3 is TGTGCCAGCAGCTTAGCGGGGGGTTCAACAGATACGCAGTATTTT. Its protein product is CASSLAGGSTDTQYF.

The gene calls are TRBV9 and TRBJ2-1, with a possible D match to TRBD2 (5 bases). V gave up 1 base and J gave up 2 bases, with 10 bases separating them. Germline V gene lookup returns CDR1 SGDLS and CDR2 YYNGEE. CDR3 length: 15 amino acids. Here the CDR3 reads CASSVSGVAYNEQFF. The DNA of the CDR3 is TGTGCCAGCAGCGTATCCGGGGTCGCCTACAATGAGCAGTTCTTC.

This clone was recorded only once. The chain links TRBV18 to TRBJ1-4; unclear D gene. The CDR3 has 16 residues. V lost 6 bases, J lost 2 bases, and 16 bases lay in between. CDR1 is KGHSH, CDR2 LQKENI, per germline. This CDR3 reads CASSVAPFSTNEKLFF. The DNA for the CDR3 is TGTGCCAGCTCCGTGGCCCCCTTCTCCACTAATGAAAAACTGTTTTTT.

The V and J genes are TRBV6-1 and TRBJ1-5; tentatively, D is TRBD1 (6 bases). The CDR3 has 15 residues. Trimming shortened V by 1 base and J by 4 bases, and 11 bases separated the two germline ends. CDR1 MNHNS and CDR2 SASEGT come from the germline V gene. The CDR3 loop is CASSEGGGLNQPQHF. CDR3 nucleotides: TGTGCCAGCAGTGAAGGGGGGGGGCTTAATCAGCCCCAGCATTTT.

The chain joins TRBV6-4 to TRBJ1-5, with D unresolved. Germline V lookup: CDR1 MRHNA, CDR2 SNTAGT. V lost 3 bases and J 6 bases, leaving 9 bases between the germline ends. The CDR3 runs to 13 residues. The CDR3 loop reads CASSEWASQPQHF. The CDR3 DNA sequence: TGTGCCAGCAGTGAGTGGGCGAGTCAGCCCCAGCATTTT.

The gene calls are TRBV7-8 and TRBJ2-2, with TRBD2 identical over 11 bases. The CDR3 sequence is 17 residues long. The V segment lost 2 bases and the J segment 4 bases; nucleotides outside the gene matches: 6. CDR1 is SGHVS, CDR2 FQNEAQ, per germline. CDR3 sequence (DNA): TGTGCCAGCAGCTTAACTAGCGGGGGAACCTTCACCGGGGAGCTGTTTTTT. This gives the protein CASSLTSGGTFTGELFF. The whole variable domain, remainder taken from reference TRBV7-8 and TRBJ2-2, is GAGVSQSPRYKVAKRGQDVALRCDPISGHVSLFWYQQALGQGPEFLTYFQNEAQLDKSGLPSDRFFAERPEGSVSTLKIQRTQQEDSAVYLCASSLTSGGTFTGELFFGEGSRLTVL.

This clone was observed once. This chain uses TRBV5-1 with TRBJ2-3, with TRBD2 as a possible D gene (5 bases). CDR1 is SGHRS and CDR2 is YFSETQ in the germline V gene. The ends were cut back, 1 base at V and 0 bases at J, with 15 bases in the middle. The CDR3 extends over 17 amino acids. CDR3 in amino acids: CASSLFSSGTSTDTQYF. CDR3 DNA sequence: TGCGCCAGCAGCTTGTTTAGCTCGGGAACTAGCACAGATACGCAGTATTTT.

The CDR3 region has the DNA TGCGCCAGCAGCCAAGTTACAGCTAGCACAGATACGCAGTATTTT. Its protein product is CASSQVTASTDTQYF. The gene calls are TRBV4-1 and TRBJ2-3; D unclear. The ends were cut back, 1 base at V and 0 bases at J, with 8 bases in the middle. Germline-derived CDR1 and CDR2 are MGHRA and YSYEKL. There are 15 residues in the CDR3.